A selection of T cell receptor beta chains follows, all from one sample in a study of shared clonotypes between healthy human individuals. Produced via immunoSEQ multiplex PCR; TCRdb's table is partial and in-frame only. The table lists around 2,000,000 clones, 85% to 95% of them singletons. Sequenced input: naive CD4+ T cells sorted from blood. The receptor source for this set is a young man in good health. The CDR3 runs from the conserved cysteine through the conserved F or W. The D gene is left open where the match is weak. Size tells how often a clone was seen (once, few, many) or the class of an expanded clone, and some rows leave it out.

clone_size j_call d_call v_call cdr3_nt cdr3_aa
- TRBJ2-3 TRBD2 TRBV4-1 TGCGCCAGCAGCCAAGATGGGCTAGCGGGAGATACGCAGTATTTT CASSQDGLAGDTQYF
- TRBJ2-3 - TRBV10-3 TGTGCCATCAGTGGGAGCGGCGGCACAGATACGCAGTATTTT CAISGSGGTDTQYF
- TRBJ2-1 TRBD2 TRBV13 TGTGCCAGCAGCTTAAGGCGGGAGGTCCGAAGCAATGAGCAGTTCTTC CASSLRREVRSNEQFF
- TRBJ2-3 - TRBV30 TGTGCCTGGAGTCAAGGGAGTAGCAGATATACGCAGTATTTT CAWSQGSSRYTQYF
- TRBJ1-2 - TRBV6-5 TGTGCCAGCAGTTACTGGGGGAAAGATGGCTACACCTTC CASSYWGKDGYTF
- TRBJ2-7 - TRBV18 TGTGCCAGCTCACCGGGGAGACAACCCTACGAGCAGTACTTC CASSPGRQPYEQYF
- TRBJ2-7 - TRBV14 TGTGCCACCTCGAGTTTGGGGAACTCCTACGAGCAGTACTTC CATSSLGNSYEQYF
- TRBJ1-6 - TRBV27 TGTGCCAGCAGCCTCCAGGGAGGGAATTTTTATAATTCACCCCTCCACTTT CASSLQGGNFYNSPLHF
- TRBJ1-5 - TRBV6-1 TGTGCCAGCAGTGAAATAGGACGGTACCTCCTTAGCAATCAGCCCCAGCATTTT CASSEIGRYLLSNQPQHF
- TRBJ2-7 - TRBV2 TGTGCCAGCAGTGAAGCTCTACGGGAGCAGTACTTC CASSEALREQYF
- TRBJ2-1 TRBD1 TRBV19 TGTGCCAGTACCATAACCGGGACAGGGGCCTACAATGAGCAGTTCTTC CASTITGTGAYNEQFF
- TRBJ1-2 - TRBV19 TGTGCCAGTAGTATAGGGAACAGATATGGCTACACCTTC CASSIGNRYGYTF
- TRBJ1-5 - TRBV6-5 TGTGCCAGCAGTTACTCTGGCAGGGAGTATCAGCCCCAGCATTTT CASSYSGREYQPQHF
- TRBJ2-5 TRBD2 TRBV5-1 TGCGCCAGCAGCTTGCCCTCGGGGGGAGAGACCCAGTACTTC CASSLPSGGETQYF
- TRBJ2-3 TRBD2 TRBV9 TGTGCCAGCAGCGTAGGGCTAGCGGGAGCTAATACGCAGTATTTT CASSVGLAGANTQYF
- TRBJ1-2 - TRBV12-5 TGTGCTAGTGGTTTGGTAGTGTGGGGACTGATCGATGGCTACACCTTC CASGLVVWGLIDGYTF
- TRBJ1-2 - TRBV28 TGTGCCAGCAGTTTGGCGACCACAGCTAACTATGGCTACACCTTC CASSLATTANYGYTF
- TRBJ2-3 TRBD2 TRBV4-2 TGTGCCAGCAGCCCGGGACTAGCTCCCACAGATACGCAGTATTTT CASSPGLAPTDTQYF
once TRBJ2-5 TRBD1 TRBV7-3 TGTGCCAGCAGTTTAACCGGGACAGTCAAAGAGACCCAGTACTTC CASSLTGTVKETQYF
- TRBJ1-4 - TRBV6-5 TGTGCCAGCAGTTACGGGTCCCACGGAGAAAAACTGTTTTTT CASSYGSHGEKLFF
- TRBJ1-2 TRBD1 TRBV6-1 TGTGCCAGCAGTTGGGACAGGGAATCTGGCTACACCTTC CASSWDRESGYTF
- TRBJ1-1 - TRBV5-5 TGTGCCAGCAGCTCGCGTTATGAAGCTTTCTTT CASSSRYEAFF
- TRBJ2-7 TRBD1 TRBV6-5 TGTGCCAGCAGCTCCGCGGGACAGGACTCCTACGAGCAGTACTTC CASSSAGQDSYEQYF
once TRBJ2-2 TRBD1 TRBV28 TGTGCCAGCAGTACCGGGACAGGGAGTACCGGGGAGCTGTTTTTT CASSTGTGSTGELFF
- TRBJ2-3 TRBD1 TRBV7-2 TGTGCCAGCAGCCCCGGACAGGGATTCACAGATACGCAGTATTTT CASSPGQGFTDTQYF
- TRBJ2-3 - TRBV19 TGTGCCAGTAGTATAGTTGAGAGAGGCACAGATACGCAGTATTTT CASSIVERGTDTQYF
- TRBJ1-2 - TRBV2 TGTGCCAGCAGTGTTGAGGGTAGGGGCTACACCTTC CASSVEGRGYTF
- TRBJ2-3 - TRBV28 TGTGCCAGCAGCGCCCAGGTTTGGACAGATACGCAGTATTTT CASSAQVWTDTQYF
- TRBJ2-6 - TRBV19 TGTGCCAGTAGCCGTAGGGATGTTTCCCTAGGGGCCAACGTCCTGACTTTC CASSRRDVSLGANVLTF
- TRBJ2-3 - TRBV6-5 TGTGCCAGCAGTGCCGAGGGACGGGCGCGAGATACGCAGTATTTT CASSAEGRARDTQYF
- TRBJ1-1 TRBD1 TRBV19 TGTGCCAGTAGGTTTCCAGGGGGTACTGAAGCTTTCTTT CASRFPGGTEAFF
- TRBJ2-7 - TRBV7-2 TGTGCCAGCAGCCGACAGGGCGGGGGGTACGAGCAGTACTTC CASSRQGGGYEQYF
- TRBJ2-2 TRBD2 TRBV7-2 TGTGCCAGCAGCTTCACCCTAGCGGGAGTTGCCGGGGAGCTGTTTTTT CASSFTLAGVAGELFF
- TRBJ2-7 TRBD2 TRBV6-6 TGTGCCAGCAGTTCCGGGACTAGTGCACAGCAGTACTTC CASSSGTSAQQYF
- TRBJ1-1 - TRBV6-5 TGTGCCAGCAGTTACAGAGAAAGTGGGAACACTGAAGCTTTCTTT CASSYRESGNTEAFF
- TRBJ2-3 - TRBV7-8 TGTGCCAGCAGCTTAGTTATACAAGATACGCAGTATTTT CASSLVIQDTQYF
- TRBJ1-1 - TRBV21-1 TGTGCCAGCAGCAAAGGGGCTTTCTTT CASSKGAFF
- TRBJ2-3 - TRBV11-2 TGTGCCAGCAGCTTTTTCACGGATACGCAGTATTTT CASSFFTDTQYF
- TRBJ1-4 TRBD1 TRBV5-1 TGCGCCAGCAGCCTCTCACGGACAGGACGCGATAATGAAAAACTGTTTTTT CASSLSRTGRDNEKLFF
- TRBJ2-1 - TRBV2 TGTGCCAGCAGTGGAAGCATAGGAATAGGGCAGTTCTTC CASSGSIGIGQFF
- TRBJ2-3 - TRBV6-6 TGTGCCAGCACCCTAATCAACCGGGATACGCAGTATTTT CASTLINRDTQYF
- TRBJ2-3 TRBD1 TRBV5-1 TGCGCCAGCAAGGACAGGGGGCGCACAGATACGCAGTATTTT CASKDRGRTDTQYF
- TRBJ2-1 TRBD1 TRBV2 TGTGCCAGCAGTAAGGGGACAGGGCCCAATGAGCAGTTCTTC CASSKGTGPNEQFF
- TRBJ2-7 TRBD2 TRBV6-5 TGTGCCAGCAGTTACTCGAAGTCTAGCGGGAGTTACGAGCAGTACTTC CASSYSKSSGSYEQYF
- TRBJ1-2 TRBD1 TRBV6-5 TGTGCCAGCGGCTCGGACAGGGATATCCATGGCTACACCTTC CASGSDRDIHGYTF
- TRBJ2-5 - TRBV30 TGTGCCTGGAGTGTACTGGTGGGCAGAAAGACCCAGTACTTC CAWSVLVGRKTQYF
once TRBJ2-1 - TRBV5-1 TGCGCCAGCCGACGGGGCTTAGGCGCCTACAATGAGCAGTTCTTC CASRRGLGAYNEQFF
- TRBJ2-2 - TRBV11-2 TGTGCCAGCAGCTTTTGGGAGAACGGGGAGCTGTTTTTT CASSFWENGELFF
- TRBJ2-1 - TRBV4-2 TGTGCCAGCAGCGGACGCTCCTACAATGAGCAGTTCTTC CASSGRSYNEQFF
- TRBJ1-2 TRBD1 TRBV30 TGTGCCTGGGCCGGACAGGGTGAGGGCTATGGCTACACCTTC CAWAGQGEGYGYTF
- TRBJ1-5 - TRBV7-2 TGTGCCAGCAGCTTGGACAATCTGCCCAATCAGCCCCAGCATTTT CASSLDNLPNQPQHF
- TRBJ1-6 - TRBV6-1 TGTGCCAGCATACTATCGGCTAGCTCACCCCTCCACTTT CASILSASSPLHF
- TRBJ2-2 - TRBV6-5 TGTGCCAGCAGTTCACGGGCCACGGCCGGGGAGCTGTTTTTT CASSSRATAGELFF
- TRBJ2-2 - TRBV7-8 TGTGCCAGCAGCCCCGCCCCAGCGGGTACGAACACCGGGGAGCTGTTTTTT CASSPAPAGTNTGELFF
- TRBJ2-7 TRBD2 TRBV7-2 TGTGCCAGCAGCGGGGGACTAGCGGTGGGGTACGAGCAGTACTTC CASSGGLAVGYEQYF
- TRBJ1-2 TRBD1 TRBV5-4 TGTGCCAGCAGCCCAACCAAGACAGGGGGGTATGGCTACACCTTC CASSPTKTGGYGYTF
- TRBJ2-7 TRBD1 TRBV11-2 TGTGCCAGCAGCCCCGGACAGGGGGCTTTCTACGAGCAGTACTTC CASSPGQGAFYEQYF
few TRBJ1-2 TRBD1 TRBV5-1 TGCGCCAGCAGCCCGGTACCGGGACAGGGAGCCCTCTATGGCTACACCTTC CASSPVPGQGALYGYTF